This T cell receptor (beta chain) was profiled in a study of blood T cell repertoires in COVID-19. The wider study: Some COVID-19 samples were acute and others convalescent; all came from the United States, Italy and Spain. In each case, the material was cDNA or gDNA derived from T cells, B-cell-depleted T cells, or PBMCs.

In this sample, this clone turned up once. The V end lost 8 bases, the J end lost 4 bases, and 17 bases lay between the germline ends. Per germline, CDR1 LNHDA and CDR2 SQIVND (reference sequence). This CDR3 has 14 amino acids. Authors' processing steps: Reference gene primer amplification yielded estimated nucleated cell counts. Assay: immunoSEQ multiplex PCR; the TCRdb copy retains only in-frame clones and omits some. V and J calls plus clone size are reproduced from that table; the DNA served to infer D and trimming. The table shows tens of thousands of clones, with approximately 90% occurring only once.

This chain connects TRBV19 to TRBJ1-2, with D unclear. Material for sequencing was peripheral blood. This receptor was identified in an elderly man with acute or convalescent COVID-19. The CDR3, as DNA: TGTGCCAGTGGGGTAGGGAGGCCTCCCTATGGCTACACCTTC. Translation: CASGVGRPPYGYTF.